This TCR beta chain was recorded in a study of T cells in Graves' hyperthyroidism and ophthalmopathy. About the study: Peripheral blood was taken when the disease was first diagnosed, before any treatment began.

Graves' hyperthyroidism qualified as stable when ophthalmopathy did not progress within 18 months. Any patient presenting with uncontrolled infection, other autoimmune disease, pregnancy or lactation was left out. Fresh peripheral blood, about 10 ml of it, supplied the PBMCs. The CDR3 has 14 residues. Germline V CDR1 and CDR2: MNHGY, SAAAGT. The ends were cut back, 6 bases at V and 2 bases at J, with 13 bases in the middle. RNA transcripts served as the template for amplifying TCR beta CDR3 regions. Primed by the HTBI set, a first-round RT-PCR was run on the TCR CDR3. TCRdb ran MiXCR on the multiplex PCR reads and lists one entry per CDR3 protein. The sample has about 520,000 distinct CDR3 sequences; around 21% are singletons. At least ten counts were recorded for this clonotype.

The TCR was taken from a man between 18 and 35 years old with Graves' hyperthyroidism. The chain employs TRBV6-8 and TRBJ1-1; D is ambiguous. Sequenced: blood. CDR3 protein: CASRPGEGNTEAFF. The CDR3 DNA is TGTGCCAGCAGACCTGGAGAGGGTAACACTGAAGCTTTCTTT.